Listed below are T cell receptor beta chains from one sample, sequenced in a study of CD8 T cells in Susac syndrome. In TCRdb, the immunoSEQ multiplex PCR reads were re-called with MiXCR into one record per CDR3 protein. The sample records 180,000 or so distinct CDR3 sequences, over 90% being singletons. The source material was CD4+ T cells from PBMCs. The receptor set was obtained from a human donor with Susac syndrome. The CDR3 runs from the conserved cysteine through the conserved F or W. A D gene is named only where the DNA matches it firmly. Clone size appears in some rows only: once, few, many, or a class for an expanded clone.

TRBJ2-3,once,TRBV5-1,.,CASSLEVSGFSGDTQYF,TGCGCCAGCAGCTTGGAGGTCAGTGGGTTCTCTGGAGATACGCAGTATTTT
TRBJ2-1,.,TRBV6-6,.,CASLQSDLNNEQFF,TGTGCCAGCCTTCAGTCAGACCTCAACAATGAGCAGTTCTTC
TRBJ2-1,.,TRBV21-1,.,CARTKGTARNEQFF,TGTGCCAGGACTAAGGGGACCGCTCGGAATGAGCAGTTCTTC
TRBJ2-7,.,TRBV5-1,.,CASSLEMRNYEQYF,TGCGCCAGCAGCTTGGAGATGAGGAACTACGAGCAGTACTTC
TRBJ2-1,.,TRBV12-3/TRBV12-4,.,CASSFFDEQFF,TGTGCCAGCAGTTTTTTTGATGAGCAGTTCTTC
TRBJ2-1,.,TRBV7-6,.,CASSLAGTIEQFF,TGTGCCAGCAGCTTAGCTGGAACTATTGAGCAGTTCTTC
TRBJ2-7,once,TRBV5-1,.,CASTDSSYEQYF,TGCGCCAGCACGGACAGTTCCTACGAGCAGTACTTC
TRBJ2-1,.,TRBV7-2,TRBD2,CASSQAGLPQFF,TGTGCCAGCAGCCAGGCGGGACTACCACAGTTCTTC
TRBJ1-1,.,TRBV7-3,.,CASSSIGGTEAFF,TGTGCCAGCAGCTCCATTGGGGGCACTGAAGCTTTCTTT
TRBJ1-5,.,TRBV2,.,CASSEGRSGNSNQPQHF,TGTGCCAGCAGTGAAGGGCGGTCAGGGAATAGCAATCAGCCCCAGCATTTT
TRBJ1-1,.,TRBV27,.,CASSFGGMNTEAFF,TGTGCCAGCAGTTTCGGCGGTATGAACACTGAAGCTTTCTTT
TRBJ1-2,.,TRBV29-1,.,CSVEEGDYGYTF,TGCAGCGTTGAAGAGGGGGACTATGGCTACACCTTC
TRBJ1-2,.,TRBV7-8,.,CASSSPGTAGGYTF,TGTGCCAGCAGCTCCCCCGGCACAGCTGGGGGCTACACCTTC
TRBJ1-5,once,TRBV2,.,CASSEGHIGNQPQHF,TGTGCCAGCAGTGAGGGGCATATAGGCAATCAGCCCCAGCATTTT
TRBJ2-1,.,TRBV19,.,CASSRTDDEQFF,TGTGCCAGTAGCCGGACAGACGATGAGCAGTTCTTC
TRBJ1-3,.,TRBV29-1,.,CSVALQAPGNTIYF,TGCAGCGTTGCTCTACAGGCGCCTGGAAACACCATATATTTT
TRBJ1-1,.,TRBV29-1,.,CSVEGFPNTEAFF,TGCAGCGTTGAGGGTTTCCCAAACACTGAAGCTTTCTTT
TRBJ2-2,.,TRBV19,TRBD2,CASNRGRGGELFF,TGTGCCAGTAATCGCGGGAGAGGCGGGGAGCTGTTTTTT
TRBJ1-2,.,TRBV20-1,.,CSAGRPKRSANYGYTF,TGCAGTGCTGGCCGACCCAAGAGATCGGCCAACTATGGCTACACCTTC
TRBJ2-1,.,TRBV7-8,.,CASSLPMENEQFF,TGTGCCAGCAGCCTACCAATGGAGAATGAGCAGTTCTTC
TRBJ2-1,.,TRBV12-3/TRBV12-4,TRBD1,CASSPTAGTGRNEQFF,TGTGCCAGCAGCCCGACGGCCGGGACAGGGCGCAATGAGCAGTTCTTC
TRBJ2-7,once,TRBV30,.,CAWSELGGPGNEQYF,TGTGCCTGGAGTGAACTCGGGGGGCCGGGGAACGAGCAGTACTTC
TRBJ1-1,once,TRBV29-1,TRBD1,CSVGVWTGLLSNTEAFF,TGCAGCGTTGGGGTATGGACAGGGTTGCTATCGAACACTGAAGCTTTCTTT
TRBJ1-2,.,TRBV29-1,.,CSVVVSRNYGYTF,TGCAGCGTTGTCGTCAGTCGAAACTATGGCTACACCTTC
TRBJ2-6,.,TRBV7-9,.,CASSFGGRVSSGANVLTF,TGTGCCAGCAGCTTCGGGGGACGGGTCAGCTCTGGGGCCAACGTCCTGACTTTC